Included here is one T cell receptor beta chain sequence, with context. Its target is not known. These data are taken from a study of shared clonotypes between healthy human individuals. Study-wide results and caveats: Among non-shared clonotypes, generation probabilities were lower than among those shared by all four donors.

Germline CDR1 MGHRA, CDR2 YSYEKL. CDR3 length: 15 residues. The germline V and J ends were trimmed by 2 bases and 0 bases, with 11 bases remaining between them. Profiling relied on immunoSEQ multiplex PCR, and the TCRdb table lists in-frame clones only, not all of them. The sample shows around 600,000 clones, about 97% of them seen only once. Sequenced input: naive CD4+ T cells sorted from blood. As for subset: CD45RA+ positively selected. This chain joins TRBV4-1 and TRBJ2-7; a weak D match, TRBD1 (6 bases). The TCR comes from a woman aged 25 to 39 in good health. In DNA form, the CDR3 reads TGCGCCAGCAGCCAATCTCGGACAGACTCCTACGAGCAGTACTTC. Its translation is CASSQSRTDSYEQYF.